This entry lists 23 T cell receptor beta chains sequenced from one sample in a study of T cells in Graves' hyperthyroidism and ophthalmopathy. The investigators amplified TCR beta CDR3 regions from RNA transcripts. First-round RT-PCR with HTBI primers amplified the TCR CDR3 region. TCRdb re-analysed the multiplex PCR reads in MiXCR, keeping a single row per CDR3 protein. The sample records about 400,000 distinct CDR3 sequences, under 15% being singletons. Material for sequencing was blood. Receptors were obtained from a man younger than 30 with Graves' ophthalmopathy.

At least ten counts were recorded for this clonotype. V gene TRBV9 combines with J gene TRBJ2-7; 7 nucleotides agree with TRBD2. CDR3 length: 14 amino acids. With V trimmed by 0 bases and J by 4 bases, 4 bases remained unmatched. CDR1 is SGDLS and CDR2 is YYNGEE in the germline V gene. DNA for the CDR3: TGTGCCAGCAGCGTAGGTTGGGGGGGGTACGAGCAGTACTTC. It specifies CASSVGWGGYEQYF.

Ten or more counts support this clonotype. This chain links TRBV11-1 with TRBJ2-1; D is unclear. The germline V gene has CDR1 SGHAT and CDR2 FQDESV (reference sequence). There are 12 residues in the CDR3. The V gene lost 6 bases and the J gene lost 9 bases, with 12 bases spanning the gap. CDR3 in DNA: TGTGCCAGCAGTCTCAATTCCGGTGAGCAGTTCTTC. This translates into CASSLNSGEQFF.

This clonotype was seen repeatedly, ten times or more. CDR3 nucleotide sequence: TGTGCCAGCAGCCCCTACCTGGGACAGGGGAATCAGCCCCAGCATTTT. This codes for CASSPYLGQGNQPQHF. This sequence joins TRBV7-9 and TRBJ1-5, with 10 bases fitting TRBD1. V shed 5 bases and J 4 bases; nucleotides not matched to a gene: 8. CDR3 length equals 16 residues. Germline CDR1 is SEHNR and CDR2 is FQNEAQ (reference sequence).

This clonotype was recorded many times. The chain carries TRBV7-9 and TRBJ2-5; 9 bases line up with TRBD1. CDR1 and CDR2 from the germline V gene are SEHNR and FQNEAQ (reference sequence). With V trimmed by 2 bases and J by 2 bases, 6 bases remained unmatched. CDR3 length: 16 amino acids. The CDR3 sequence: CASSLIQGQGQETQYF. CDR3 coding DNA: TGTGCCAGCAGCTTAATACAGGGACAGGGACAAGAGACCCAGTACTTC.

Only a few counts were recorded for this clonotype. The chain combines TRBV2 with TRBJ2-5, with 9 bases lining up with TRBD2. This CDR3 comprises 15 residues. Looked up from germline, CDR1 is SNHLY and CDR2 is FYNNEI. The chain's CDR3 is CGQQVVSGGQETQYF. CDR3 nucleotide sequence: TGTGGCCAGCAGGTGGTTAGCGGGGGCCAAGAGACCCAGTACTTC.

This clonotype was counted at least ten times. The genes are TRBV6-1 and TRBJ2-1; D remains ambiguous. This CDR3 is built from 15 residues. V dropped 5 bases and J dropped 4 bases, with 15 bases sitting between them. From germline, CDR1 is MNHNS and CDR2 SASEGT. The CDR3 DNA reads as TGTGCCAGCAGTTACGGAGTAGCAGCATACAATGAGCAGTTCTTC. Translation gives CASSYGVAAYNEQFF.

The CDR3 bases are TGTGCCAGCAGTGAGATCTTTTCCGGGTGGACCGGGGAGCTGTTTTTT. This translates into CASSEIFSGWTGELFF. The chain links TRBV6-1 to TRBJ2-2; no definite D call. CDR1 and CDR2 from the germline V gene are MNHNS and SASEGT. This CDR3 spans 16 amino acids. With 3 bases removed from V and 5 bases from J, the gap between germline ends came to 16 bases.

This clonotype was seen repeatedly, ten times or more. The chain is built from TRBV13 and TRBJ1-2; D unresolved. Germline values: CDR1 PRHDT, CDR2 FYEKMQ (reference sequence). V lost 4 bases and J lost 2, with 14 bases in between. This CDR3 contains 15 residues. CDR3 coding DNA: TGTGCCAGCAGCTCCCGGACCGACAACAACTATGGCTACACCTTC. This encodes CASSSRTDNNYGYTF.

This rearrangement joins TRBV27 to TRBJ2-5; 8 bases align to TRBD2. The junction had 10 bases not matched to a gene; V was cut back by 6 bases and J by 4 bases. CDR1 and CDR2 from the germline V gene are MNHEY and SMNVEV (reference sequence). The CDR3 is 15 amino acids. Written as DNA, the CDR3 is TGTGCCAGCAGCCGAGCGGGAGTCGGAGGAGAGACCCAGTACTTC. Amino acids: CASSRAGVGGETQYF.

This clonotype was seen repeatedly, ten times or more. The gene calls are TRBV2 and TRBJ2-3, with D unclear. Germline V gene data show CDR1 as SNHLY and CDR2 as FYNNEI. The CDR3 totals 13 residues. The V end lost 6 bases, the J end lost 8 bases, and 15 bases lay between the germline ends. CDR3 in amino acids: CASRPNNPSTQYF. The CDR3, as DNA: TGTGCCAGCAGACCTAACAACCCCAGTACGCAGTATTTT. Full variable domain (remainder filled in from reference TRBV2 and TRBJ2-3): EPEVTQTPSHQVTQMGQEVILRCVPISNHLYFYWYRQILGQKVEFLVSFYNNEISEKSEIFDDQFSVERPDGSNFTLKIRSTKLEDSAMYFCASRPNNPSTQYFGPGTRLTVL.

This clonotype was seen many times. This chain uses TRBV29-1 with TRBJ2-5, with unresolved D. The germline V gene encodes CDR1 SQVTM and CDR2 ANQGSEA. This CDR3 has 10 amino acids. Trimming took 4 bases from V and 5 from J, leaving 5 bases between them. The CDR3 is CSVGFETQYF. The CDR3 nucleotides read TGCAGCGTTGGTTTTGAGACCCAGTACTTC. The full variable domain, rest sourced from reference TRBV29-1 and TRBJ2-5, is SAVISQKPSRDICQRGTSLTIQCQVDSQVTMMFWYRQQPGQSLTLIATANQGSEATYESGFVIDKFPISRPNLTFSTLTVSNMSPEDSSIYLCSVGFETQYFGPGTRLLVL.

The gene calls are TRBV11-2 and TRBJ2-1, with 8 positions matching TRBD1. This CDR3 is 13 amino acids long. Per germline, CDR1 SGHAT and CDR2 FQNNGV. V was pared by 7 bases and J by 8 bases, with 7 bases of the junction left unmatched. CDR3 protein: CASTLDRGDEQFF. The CDR3 DNA is TGTGCCAGCACCCTAGACAGGGGTGATGAGCAGTTCTTC. Based on the CDR3 plus reference TRBV11-2 and TRBJ2-1, the full variable domain is EAGVAQSPRYKIIEKRQSVAFWCNPISGHATLYWYQQILGQGPKLLIQFQNNGVVDDSQLPKDRFSAERLKGVDSTLKIQPAKLEDSAVYLCASTLDRGDEQFFGPGTRLTVL.

This clonotype was seen a few times. The genes are TRBV18 and TRBJ2-2; 8 bases line up with TRBD1. Germline values: CDR1 KGHSH, CDR2 LQKENI. Losses at the gene ends were 4 bases for V and 1 base for J; bases not matched to a gene: 8. The CDR3 is 17 residues long. CDR3 region: CASSRMATGVNTGELFF. The CDR3 DNA follows: TGTGCCAGCTCACGAATGGCGACAGGGGTGAACACCGGGGAGCTGTTTTTT.

The chain recombines TRBV19 with TRBJ1-2; no clear D. V lost 3 bases and J lost 8, with 16 bases in between. Germline lookup yields CDR1 LNHDA and CDR2 SQIVND (reference sequence). The CDR3 spans 14 residues. In DNA form, the CDR3 reads TGTGCCAGTAGTATTAACTCCCGGATTGGCGGCTACACCTTC. Its protein product is CASSINSRIGGYTF.

This clonotype was counted ten times or more. V usage is TRBV12-3 or TRBV12-4 and J usage is TRBJ2-1, with 12 positions matching TRBD2. The CDR3 loop spans 14 amino acids. The J segment lost 4 bases and the V segment lost 6 bases, leaving 1 base of the junction unmatched. The CDR3 here is CASRGTSGYNEQFF. CDR3 DNA: TGTGCCAGCAGGGGGACTAGCGGGTACAATGAGCAGTTCTTC.

J is TRBJ1-5 and V is TRBV2; a possible D gene is TRBD1 (6 bases). V dropped 7 bases and J dropped 0 bases, with 7 bases sitting between them. The germline CDR1 and CDR2 sequences are SNHLY and FYNNEI. The CDR3 covers 13 residues. The CDR3 DNA sequence: TGTGCCAGCAAGGGGGATAGCAATCAGCCCCAGCATTTT. Translating it yields CASKGDSNQPQHF.

V usage is TRBV10-1 and J usage is TRBJ2-3; 16 positions match TRBD2. V dropped 5 bases and J dropped 5; count of bases not matched to a gene: 4. This CDR3 contains 16 residues. Germline CDR1 WNHNN, CDR2 SYGVQD (reference sequence). The CDR3 bases are TGCGCCAGCAGTACGGGACTAGCGGGGGGGAAAGATACGCAGTATTTT. This sequence encodes CASSTGLAGGKDTQYF.

This clonotype was counted many times. J is TRBJ2-3 and V is TRBV12-3 or TRBV12-4, with D possibly matching TRBD2 (5 bases). CDR3 size: 12 residues. Trimming shortened V by 9 bases and J by 1 base, and 8 bases separated the two germline ends. In DNA form, the CDR3 reads TGTGCCAGTAGGACTGGCACAGATACGCAGTATTTT. It translates to CASRTGTDTQYF.

The chain combines TRBV18 with TRBJ2-7; D possibly uses TRBD1 or TRBD2 (6 bases each). The CDR3 has 14 residues. Germline CDR1 reads KGHSH; CDR2 reads LQKENI. Trimming took off 3 bases at V and 5 bases at J, with 14 bases between the two ends. The CDR3 is CASSPGQGRNEQYF. DNA of the CDR3: TGTGCCAGCTCACCTGGGCAGGGGAGGAACGAGCAGTACTTC.

This clonotype was seen more than once but under ten times. This chain connects TRBV11-2 to TRBJ2-7; D unclear. The V end was cut by 1 base, the J end by 4 bases, with 11 bases between. CDR3 length: 14 amino acids. Looked up from germline, CDR1 is SGHAT and CDR2 is FQNNGV. CDR3: CASSLVSRPYEQYF. The CDR3, as DNA: TGTGCCAGCAGCTTAGTGTCAAGGCCGTACGAGCAGTACTTC. Variable domain in full (rest from reference TRBV11-2 and TRBJ2-7): EAGVAQSPRYKIIEKRQSVAFWCNPISGHATLYWYQQILGQGPKLLIQFQNNGVVDDSQLPKDRFSAERLKGVDSTLKIQPAKLEDSAVYLCASSLVSRPYEQYFGPGTRLTVT.

The sample holds a few counts of this clonotype. Written as DNA, the CDR3 is TGCGCCAGCAGCCGGACAGGGGCTTTAGAGACCCAGTACTTC. It encodes CASSRTGALETQYF. The V call is TRBV5-1, the J call TRBJ2-5, with 9 positions matching TRBD1. There are 14 residues in the CDR3. Trimming cost V 4 bases and J 4 bases; bases outside gene matches: 5. Germline loops: CDR1 SGHRS, CDR2 YFSETQ. The full variable domain, in which reference TRBV5-1 and TRBJ2-5 provide the parts outside the CDR3, is KAGVTQTPRYLIKTRGQQVTLSCSPISGHRSVSWYQQTPGQGLQFLFEYFSETQRNKGNFPGRFSGRQFSNSRSEMNVSTLELGDSALYLCASSRTGALETQYFGPGTRLLVL.

In its sample, this clonotype was seen many times. V gene TRBV15 combines with J gene TRBJ2-3; 7 nucleotides align to TRBD1. The V gene's germline CDR1 is LNHNV and CDR2 YYDKDF (reference sequence). V was clipped by 4 bases and J by 8 bases; unmatched bases: 6. The CDR3 is 13 residues long. In DNA, the CDR3 is TGTGCCACCAGCATAACACAGGGGCGTACGCAGTATTTT. This gives the protein CATSITQGRTQYF.

The rearrangement uses TRBV18 and TRBJ1-1; D is possibly TRBD1 (5 bases). Trimming took off 8 bases at V and 3 bases at J, with 22 bases between the two ends. The CDR3 consists of 16 residues. Germline V gene lookup returns CDR1 KGHSH and CDR2 LQKENI. The DNA for the CDR3 is TGTGCCAGCCGACCCTACGCCGGGGGTAGGGACACTGAAGCTTTCTTT. Translated: CASRPYAGGRDTEAFF.